The 21 T cell receptor beta chains below all came from one sample that was sequenced in a study of cytotoxic CD8 clonotypes in ibrutinib-treated CLL. Profiling relied on immunoSEQ multiplex PCR, and the TCRdb table lists in-frame clones only, not all of them. The profile shows some 46,000 clones, around 70% of them singletons. The sample in question was PBMCs, obtained after 12 months of ibrutinib treatment. Source of these receptors: a human donor with chronic lymphocytic leukemia.

V usage is TRBV10-3 and J usage is TRBJ2-1; 7 nucleotides agree with TRBD2. This CDR3 has 16 residues. Germline V gene lookup returns CDR1 ENHRY and CDR2 SYGVKD. V trimming: 3 bases; J trimming: 8 bases; junction bases outside the gene matches: 13. In nucleotides, the CDR3 is TGTGCCATCAGTGACCCAAGGAGCGGGGACGGCGATGAGCAGTTCTTC. Translation: CAISDPRSGDGDEQFF.

V usage is TRBV7-3 and J usage is TRBJ2-3; tentative D call: TRBD2 (6 bases). V dropped 6 bases and J dropped 2 bases, with 9 bases sitting between them. The CDR3 extends over 13 amino acids. Germline V gene sequence: CDR1 SGHTA, CDR2 FQGTGA. CDR3 sequence: CASSRLVTDTQYF. CDR3 in DNA: TGTGCCAGCAGTCGACTAGTCACAGATACGCAGTATTTT. The full variable domain, its missing parts supplied by reference TRBV7-3 and TRBJ2-3, is GAGVSQTPSNKVTEKGKYVELRCDPISGHTALYWYRQSLGQGPEFLIYFQGTGAADDSGLPNDRFFAVRPEGSVSTLKIQRTERGDSAVYLCASSRLVTDTQYFGPGTRLTVL.

The table lists this clone with a count of one. The chain carries TRBV10-3 and TRBJ2-3, with D possibly TRBD2 on 6 matching bases. CDR1 is ENHRY, CDR2 SYGVKD, per germline. The CDR3 consists of 15 residues. The ends were cut back, 6 bases at V and 6 bases at J, with 19 bases in the middle. The CDR3 sequence: CAIRHWKGSGDTQYF. As DNA, the CDR3 is TGTGCCATCAGGCACTGGAAGGGGAGCGGGGATACGCAGTATTTT.

This clone was counted only a few times. The genes are TRBV11-3 and TRBJ2-2; TRBD1 agrees at 9 bases. V was clipped by 5 bases and J by 3 bases; unmatched bases: 4. This CDR3 is 15 amino acids long. Germline CDR1 and CDR2: SGHNT and YENEEA. The CDR3, as DNA: TGTGCCAGCAGCGCACAGGGGGCTGACACCGGGGAGCTGTTTTTT. Protein product: CASSAQGADTGELFF.

This clone was observed a handful of times. The rearrangement uses TRBV5-1 and TRBJ1-5; D perhaps matches TRBD1 (5 bases). Germline CDR1 is SGHRS and CDR2 is YFSETQ. The CDR3 spans 15 residues. Trimming removed 4 bases at V and 2 bases at J, with 13 bases between. The CDR3 loop is CASSDGLGGNQPQHF. The CDR3 coding sequence is TGCGCCAGCAGCGATGGGCTGGGGGGCAATCAGCCCCAGCATTTT.

This chain uses TRBV15 with TRBJ2-7; D unclear. Germline values: CDR1 LNHNV, CDR2 YYDKDF (reference sequence). V gave up 0 bases and J gave up 2 bases, with 17 bases separating them. The CDR3 spans 17 residues. CDR3 amino acids: CATSRDLALTQTYEQYF. Here the CDR3 DNA reads TGTGCCACCAGCAGAGATCTGGCACTCACACAAACCTACGAGCAGTACTTC.

V and J are TRBV6-5 and TRBJ2-4; D call uncertain. The CDR3 is made up of 14 amino acids. Deletions cut 0 bases from V and 4 bases from J, with 7 bases between. Germline V gene lookup returns CDR1 MNHEY and CDR2 SVGAGI. For the CDR3, the DNA is TGTGCCAGCAGTTACTCGGGCCAGAAAAACATTCAGTACTTC. Residues: CASSYSGQKNIQYF.

The rearrangement links TRBV9 to TRBJ1-3; TRBD1 matches 8 bases. This CDR3 region has 14 residues. J lost 4 bases, V lost 4 bases, and 4 bases had no gene match. The germline CDR1 and CDR2 sequences are SGDLS and YYNGEE. In DNA, the CDR3 is TGTGCCAGCAGCCTAGACAGGGGCGGAAACACCATATATTTT. This gives the protein CASSLDRGGNTIYF.

The chain carries TRBV12-5 and TRBJ1-2; D gene ambiguous. The V gene's germline CDR1 is LGHNT and CDR2 FRNRAP. The CDR3 is made up of 13 amino acids. V was cut by 2 bases and J by 10 bases, with 14 bases left in between. The CDR3 nucleotides are TGTGCTAGTGGTTTGACATCGGGCCTCGACTACACCTTC. It yields the protein CASGLTSGLDYTF.

The rearrangement uses TRBV18 and TRBJ1-5; 7 nucleotides match TRBD1. Trimming cost V 4 bases and J 3 bases; bases outside gene matches: 3. CDR1 and CDR2 from the germline V gene are KGHSH and LQKENI. This CDR3 spans 14 amino acids. The CDR3 DNA is TGTGCCAGCTCACGCAGGGGGTTCAATCAGCCCCAGCATTTT. Protein product: CASSRRGFNQPQHF.

This clone has a handful of counts. CDR3 DNA sequence: TGTGCCAGCAGAGCCGGGACAGGGCAGGGTGATGAAAAACTGTTTTTT. It translates to CASRAGTGQGDEKLFF. V gene TRBV2 combines with J gene TRBJ1-4, with 9 bases identical to TRBD1. The CDR3 runs 16 residues. Germline V gene data show CDR1 as SNHLY and CDR2 as FYNNEI. V shed 6 bases and J 6 bases; nucleotides not matched to a gene: 11.

This rearrangement joins TRBV19 to TRBJ1-1, with D perhaps TRBD1 (5 bases). CDR3 length: 14 amino acids. Germline V CDR1 and CDR2: LNHDA, SQIVND (reference sequence). Trimming shortened V by 5 bases and J by 4 bases, and 14 bases separated the two germline ends. CDR3 in amino acids: CASSARGGTTEAFF. The CDR3, as DNA: TGTGCCAGTAGTGCCCGGGGGGGGACCACTGAAGCTTTCTTT.

J is TRBJ1-5 and V is TRBV6-1; D may be TRBD1 (5 bases). The CDR3 length is 17 residues. V was trimmed by 4 bases and J by 0 bases, leaving 16 bases between them. In germline, CDR1 is MNHNS, CDR2 SASEGT. The CDR3 DNA sequence: TGTGCCAGCAGTGGCCAGGGTTTGTCCTATAGCAATCAGCCCCAGCATTTT. Protein sequence: CASSGQGLSYSNQPQHF.

This chain links TRBV28 with TRBJ2-7, with 10 bases that match TRBD1. J gave up 9 bases and V 6 bases, and 11 bases lay outside the gene matches. Germline CDR1 reads MDHEN; CDR2 reads SYDVKM. This CDR3 is 14 amino acids long. CDR3: CASSPGQGFIGQYF. CDR3 in DNA: TGTGCCAGCAGCCCGGGACAGGGGTTCATCGGGCAGTACTTC.

The chain combines TRBV4-1 with TRBJ2-7; 9 bases map to TRBD1. From germline, CDR1 is MGHRA and CDR2 YSYEKL. Germline trimming cut 7 bases from V and 6 bases from J; bases unmatched to any gene: 10. CDR3 length: 14 amino acids. The CDR3 is CASNPRGQGSEQYF. For the CDR3, the DNA is TGCGCCAGCAACCCCCGGGGACAGGGAAGCGAGCAGTACTTC.

Turning to this clone: Other DNA sequences in this specimen translate into the identical CDR3. The CDR3 region is CASSLGTSRGDNEKLFF. CDR3 coding DNA: TGCGCCAGCAGTCTAGGGACCTCTCGAGGGGATAATGAAAAACTGTTTTTT. The rearrangement uses TRBV5-1 and TRBJ1-4; D perhaps matches TRBD1 (5 bases). Germline-derived CDR1 and CDR2 are SGHRS and YFSETQ. V was pared by 5 bases and J by 4 bases, with 21 bases between. The CDR3 contains 17 residues.

The V call is TRBV29-1, the J call TRBJ1-5; TRBD1 matches 9 bases. The CDR3 has 13 amino acids. Germline trimming cut 6 bases from V and 9 bases from J; bases unmatched to any gene: 9. Germline CDR1 SQVTM, CDR2 ANQGSEA. In nucleotides, the CDR3 is TGCAGCGTGGGGACAGGGTATTTTGGGCCCCAGCATTTT. It is translated as CSVGTGYFGPQHF.

The chain combines TRBV15 with TRBJ2-1; 8 nucleotides agree with TRBD2. The V segment lost 1 base and the J segment 9 bases; nucleotides outside the gene matches: 8. Germline loops: CDR1 LNHNV, CDR2 YYDKDF (reference sequence). The CDR3 has 15 amino acids. The CDR3 is CATSRVPPSGPEQFF. CDR3 bases: TGTGCCACCAGCAGAGTCCCCCCTAGCGGGCCTGAGCAGTTCTTC.

This clone occurred a few times. The chain couples TRBV18 to TRBJ2-1, with D possibly being TRBD1 (6 bases). Germline-derived CDR1 and CDR2 are KGHSH and LQKENI. The CDR3 loop spans 13 amino acids. Trimming took off 6 bases at V and 8 bases at J, with 14 bases between the two ends. DNA of the CDR3: TGTGCCAGCTCGGTCAGGGGTTTAGATGAGCAGTTCTTC. Protein: CASSVRGLDEQFF.

This clone was seen more than once but under ten times. The chain has TRBV7-8 and TRBJ1-2, with D unresolved. V was shortened by 5 bases and J by 2 bases, with 6 bases between the two germline ends. Germline CDR1 reads SGHVS; CDR2 reads FQNEAQ. This CDR3 region has 12 residues. CDR3 residues: CASSPFNYGYTF. CDR3 DNA: TGTGCCAGCAGCCCGTTCAACTATGGCTACACCTTC. Using reference TRBV7-8 and TRBJ1-2 for the parts outside the CDR3, the full variable domain is GAGVSQSPRYKVAKRGQDVALRCDPISGHVSLFWYQQALGQGPEFLTYFQNEAQLDKSGLPSDRFFAERPEGSVSTLKIQRTQQEDSAVYLCASSPFNYGYTFGSGTRLTVV.

This chain uses TRBV19 with TRBJ1-3; a weak D match, TRBD1 (5 bases). Per the germline V gene, CDR1 is LNHDA and CDR2 is SQIVND (reference sequence). The CDR3 spans 15 residues. The germline V and J ends were trimmed by 4 bases and 4 bases, with 14 bases remaining between them. In DNA form, the CDR3 reads TGTGCCAGTAGTACTGGGACCACAGAGGGAAACACCATATATTTT. Its protein product is CASSTGTTEGNTIYF. Based on the CDR3 plus reference TRBV19 and TRBJ1-3, the full variable domain is DGGITQSPKYLFRKEGQNVTLSCEQNLNHDAMYWYRQDPGQGLRLIYYSQIVNDFQKGDIAEGYSVSREKKESFPLTVTSAQKNPTAFYLCASSTGTTEGNTIYFGEGSWLTVV.